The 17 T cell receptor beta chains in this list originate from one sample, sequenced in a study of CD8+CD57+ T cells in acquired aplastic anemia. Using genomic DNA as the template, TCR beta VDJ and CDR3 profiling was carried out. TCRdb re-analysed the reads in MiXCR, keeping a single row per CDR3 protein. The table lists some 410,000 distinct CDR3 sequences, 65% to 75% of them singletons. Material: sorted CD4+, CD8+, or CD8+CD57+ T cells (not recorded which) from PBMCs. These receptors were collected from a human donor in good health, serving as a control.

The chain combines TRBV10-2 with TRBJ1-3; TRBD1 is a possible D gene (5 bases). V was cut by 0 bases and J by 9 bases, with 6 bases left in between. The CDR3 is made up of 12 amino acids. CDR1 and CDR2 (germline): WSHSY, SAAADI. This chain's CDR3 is CASSESGATIYF. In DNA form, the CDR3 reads TGCGCCAGCAGTGAGTCCGGGGCCACCATATATTTT.

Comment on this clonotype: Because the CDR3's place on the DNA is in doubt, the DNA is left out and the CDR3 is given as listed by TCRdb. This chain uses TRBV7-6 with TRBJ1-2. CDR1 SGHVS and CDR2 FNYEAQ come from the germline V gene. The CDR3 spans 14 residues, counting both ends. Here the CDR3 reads CASSTSETQYFGPF.

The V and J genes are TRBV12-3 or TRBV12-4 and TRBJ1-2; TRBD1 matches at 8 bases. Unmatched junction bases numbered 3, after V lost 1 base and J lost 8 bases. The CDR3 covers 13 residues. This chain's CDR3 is CASSLGRGRGYTF. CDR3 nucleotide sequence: TGTGCCAGCAGTTTAGGCAGGGGGCGCGGCTACACCTTC.

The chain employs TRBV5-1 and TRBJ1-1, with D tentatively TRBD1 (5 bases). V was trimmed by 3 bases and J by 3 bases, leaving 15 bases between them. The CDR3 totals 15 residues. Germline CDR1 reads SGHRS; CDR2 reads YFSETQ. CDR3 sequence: CASSSFRGTHTEAFF. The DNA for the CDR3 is TGCGCCAGCAGCTCTTTTAGGGGAACACACACTGAAGCTTTCTTT.

CDR3 amino acids: CASRQGTGINSPLHF. In nucleotides, the CDR3 is TGTGCCAGCAGACAGGGGACAGGGATTAATTCACCCCTCCACTTT. This sequence joins TRBV7-2 and TRBJ1-6, with 9 bases aligning to TRBD1. Germline values: CDR1 SGHTA, CDR2 FQGNSA. V shed 6 bases and J 6 bases; nucleotides not matched to a gene: 6. This CDR3 has 15 residues.

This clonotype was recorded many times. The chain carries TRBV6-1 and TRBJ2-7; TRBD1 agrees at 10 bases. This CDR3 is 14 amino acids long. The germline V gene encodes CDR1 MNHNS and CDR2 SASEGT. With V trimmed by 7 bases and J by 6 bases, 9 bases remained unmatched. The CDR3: CASTPRTGGTEQYF. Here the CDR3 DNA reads TGTGCCAGCACCCCCCGGACAGGGGGTACCGAGCAGTACTTC.

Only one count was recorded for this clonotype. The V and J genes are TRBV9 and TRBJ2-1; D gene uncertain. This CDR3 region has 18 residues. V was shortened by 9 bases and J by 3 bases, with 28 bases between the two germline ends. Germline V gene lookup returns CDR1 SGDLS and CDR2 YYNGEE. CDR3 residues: CAISGADPGSSFYNEQFF. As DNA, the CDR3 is TGTGCCATCAGTGGAGCAGATCCCGGATCCAGCTTCTACAATGAGCAGTTCTTC.

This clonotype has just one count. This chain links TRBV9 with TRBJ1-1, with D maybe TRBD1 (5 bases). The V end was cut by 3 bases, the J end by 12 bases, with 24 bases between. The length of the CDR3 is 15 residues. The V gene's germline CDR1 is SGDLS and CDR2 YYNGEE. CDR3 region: CASSATPGRDAQSFF. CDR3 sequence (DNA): TGTGCCAGCAGCGCCACCCCAGGAAGGGACGCGCAATCTTTCTTT.

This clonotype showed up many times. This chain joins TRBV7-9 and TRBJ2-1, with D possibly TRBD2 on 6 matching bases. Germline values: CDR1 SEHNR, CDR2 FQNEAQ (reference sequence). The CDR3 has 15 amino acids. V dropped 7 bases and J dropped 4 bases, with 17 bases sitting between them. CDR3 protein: CASIAGRPLYNEQFF. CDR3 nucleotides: TGTGCCAGCATCGCGGGGAGACCGCTATACAATGAGCAGTTCTTC.

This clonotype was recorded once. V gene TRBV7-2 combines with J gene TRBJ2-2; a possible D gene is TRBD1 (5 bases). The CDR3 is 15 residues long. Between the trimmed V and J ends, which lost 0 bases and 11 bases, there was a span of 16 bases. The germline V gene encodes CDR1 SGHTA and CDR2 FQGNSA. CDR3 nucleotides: TGTGCCAGCAGCTTAGCTTGGCAGGGCTACAATGAGCTGTTTTTT. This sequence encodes CASSLAWQGYNELFF.

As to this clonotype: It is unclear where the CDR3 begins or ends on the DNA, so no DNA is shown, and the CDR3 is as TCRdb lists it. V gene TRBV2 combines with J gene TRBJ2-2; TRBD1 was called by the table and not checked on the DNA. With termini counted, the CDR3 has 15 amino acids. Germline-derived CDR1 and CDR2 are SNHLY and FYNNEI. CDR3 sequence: CASSVAGGNAETLCF.

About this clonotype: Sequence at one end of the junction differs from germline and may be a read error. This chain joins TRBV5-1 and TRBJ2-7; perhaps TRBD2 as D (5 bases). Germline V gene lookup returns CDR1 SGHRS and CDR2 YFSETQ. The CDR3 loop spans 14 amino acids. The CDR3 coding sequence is TGTGCCAGCAGCCCAGCGGCGAACACCGGCGAGCAGTACTTC. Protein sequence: CASSPAANTGEQYF.

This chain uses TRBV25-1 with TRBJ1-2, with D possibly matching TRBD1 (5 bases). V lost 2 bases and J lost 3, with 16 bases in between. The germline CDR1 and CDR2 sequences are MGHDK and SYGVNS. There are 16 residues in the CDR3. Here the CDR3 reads CASSEGRGDWDYGYTF. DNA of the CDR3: TGTGCCAGCAGTGAAGGGAGAGGGGATTGGGACTATGGCTACACCTTC.

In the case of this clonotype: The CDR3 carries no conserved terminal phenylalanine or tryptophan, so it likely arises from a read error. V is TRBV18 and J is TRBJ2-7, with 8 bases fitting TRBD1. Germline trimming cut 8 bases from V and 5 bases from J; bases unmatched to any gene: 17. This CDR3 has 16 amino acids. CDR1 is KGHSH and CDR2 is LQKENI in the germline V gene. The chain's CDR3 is CASLRRTRTQGDEQYL. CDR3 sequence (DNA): TGTGCCAGCCTGCGACGGACTCGAACACAGGGGGACGAGCAGTACCTC.

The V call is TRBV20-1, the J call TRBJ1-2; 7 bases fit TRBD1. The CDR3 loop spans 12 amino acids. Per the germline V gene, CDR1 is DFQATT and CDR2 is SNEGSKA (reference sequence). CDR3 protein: CSVGGGRGGNTF. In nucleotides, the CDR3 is TGCAGCGTGGGGGGGGGTCGAGGGGGCAACACCTTC.

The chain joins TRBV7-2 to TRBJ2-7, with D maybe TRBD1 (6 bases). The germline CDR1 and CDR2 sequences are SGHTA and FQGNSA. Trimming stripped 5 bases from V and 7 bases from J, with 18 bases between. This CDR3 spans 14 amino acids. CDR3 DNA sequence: TGTGCCAGCAGCCGACAAGGGGGAAGTGGAGAGCAGTACTTC. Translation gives CASSRQGGSGEQYF. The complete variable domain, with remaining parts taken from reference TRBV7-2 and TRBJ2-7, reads GAGVSQSPSNKVTEKGKDVELRCDPISGHTALYWYRQSLGQGLEFLIYFQGNSAPDKSGLPSDRFSAERTGGSVSTLTIQRTQQEDSAVYLCASSRQGGSGEQYFGPGTRLTVT.

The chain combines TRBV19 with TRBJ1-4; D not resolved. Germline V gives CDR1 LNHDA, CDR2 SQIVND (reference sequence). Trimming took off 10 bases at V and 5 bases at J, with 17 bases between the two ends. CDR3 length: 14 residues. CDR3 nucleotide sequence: TGTGCCACCAGTATCAGTGCGGAAAATGAAAAACTGTTTTTT. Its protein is CATSISAENEKLFF.